This TCR beta chain derives from a study of response to subunit inactivated influenza vaccine. TCRdb re-called the RT-PCR reads with MiXCR, one entry per CDR3 protein. The profile shows over 750,000 distinct CDR3 sequences, approximately 21% of them singletons. The CDR3 covers 14 residues. From germline, CDR1 is MDHEN and CDR2 SYDVKM. In this sample, this clonotype turned up a few times. The J gene is TRBJ2-7, the V gene TRBV28; TRBD1 might be the D (6 bases). Sequencing was performed on PBMCs from blood, taken roughly 5 days after vaccination. The TCR originated in a man aged 45 to 65 who received an inactivated influenza vaccine. In DNA form, the CDR3 reads TGTGGTTCAGGTCCACAGGGAACAATCTACGAGCAGTACTTC. This codes for CGSGPQGTIYEQYF.